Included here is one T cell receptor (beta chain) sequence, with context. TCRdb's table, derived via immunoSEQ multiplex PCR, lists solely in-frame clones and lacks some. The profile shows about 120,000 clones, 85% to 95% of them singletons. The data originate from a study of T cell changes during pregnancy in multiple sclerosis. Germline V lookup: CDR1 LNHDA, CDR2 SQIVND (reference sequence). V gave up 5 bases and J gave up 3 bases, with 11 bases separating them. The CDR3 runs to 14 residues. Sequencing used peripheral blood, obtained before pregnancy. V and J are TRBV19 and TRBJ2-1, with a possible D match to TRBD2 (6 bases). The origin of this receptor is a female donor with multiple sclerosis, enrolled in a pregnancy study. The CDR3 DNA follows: TGTGCCAGTAGTCCCCGGACTATCTACAATGAGCAGTTCTTC. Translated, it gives CASSPRTIYNEQFF.